Described below is a single T cell receptor (beta chain) sequence and its context. This sample is drawn from a study of blood T cell repertoires in COVID-19. Trimming at V came to 5 bases and at J to 7 bases, leaving 9 bases not matched to a gene. The CDR3 is made up of 16 amino acids. Germline CDR1 and CDR2: SGHVS and FNYEAQ. Authors' processing steps: Cell counts per sample came from amplifying reference gene primers. Measured with immunoSEQ multiplex PCR; TCRdb has only the in-frame clones, and not every one. V and J calls plus clone size are reproduced from that table; the DNA served to infer D and trimming. The sample comprises some 52,000 clones, less than 95% of which are singletons, and around 3% rests with the top ten.

Sequenced sample: peripheral blood. The rearrangement joins TRBV7-6 to TRBJ2-3; 13 positions match TRBD2. The TCR comes from a human donor in a cohort sampled during active COVID-19. This CDR3 reads CASSPGLAGVPNTQYF. CDR3 DNA: TGTGCCAGCAGCCCCGGACTAGCGGGGGTCCCAAATACGCAGTATTTT. Full variable domain (outside the CDR3, taken from reference TRBV7-6 and TRBJ2-3): GAGVSQSPRYKVTKRGQDVALRCDPISGHVSLYWYRQALGQGPEFLTYFNYEAQQDKSGLPNDRFSAERPEGSISTLTIQRTEQRDSAMYRCASSPGLAGVPNTQYFGPGTRLTVL.